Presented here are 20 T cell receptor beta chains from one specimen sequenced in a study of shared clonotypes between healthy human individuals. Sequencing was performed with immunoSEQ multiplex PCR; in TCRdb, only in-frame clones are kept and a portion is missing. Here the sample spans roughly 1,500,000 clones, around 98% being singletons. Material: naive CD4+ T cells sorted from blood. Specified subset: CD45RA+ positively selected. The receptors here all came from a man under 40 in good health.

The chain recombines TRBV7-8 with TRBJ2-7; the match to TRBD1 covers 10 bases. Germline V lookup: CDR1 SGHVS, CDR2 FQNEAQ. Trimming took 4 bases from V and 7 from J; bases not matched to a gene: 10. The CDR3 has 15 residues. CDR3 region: CASSWGRTGGGEQYF. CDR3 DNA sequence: TGTGCCAGCAGCTGGGGCCGGACAGGGGGAGGAGAGCAGTACTTC. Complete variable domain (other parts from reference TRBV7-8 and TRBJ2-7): GAGVSQSPRYKVAKRGQDVALRCDPISGHVSLFWYQQALGQGPEFLTYFQNEAQLDKSGLPSDRFFAERPEGSVSTLKIQRTQQEDSAVYLCASSWGRTGGGEQYFGPGTRLTVT.

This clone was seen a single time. DNA for the CDR3: TGTGCCACCAGCAGGGGTCGACTAGCGTCTTACAATGAGCAGTTCTTC. Translated, it gives CATSRGRLASYNEQFF. The gene calls are TRBV15 and TRBJ2-1, with TRBD2 identical over 8 bases. Looked up from germline, CDR1 is LNHNV and CDR2 is YYDKDF (reference sequence). Losses at the gene ends were 3 bases for V and 4 bases for J; bases not matched to a gene: 8. The CDR3 runs 16 residues.

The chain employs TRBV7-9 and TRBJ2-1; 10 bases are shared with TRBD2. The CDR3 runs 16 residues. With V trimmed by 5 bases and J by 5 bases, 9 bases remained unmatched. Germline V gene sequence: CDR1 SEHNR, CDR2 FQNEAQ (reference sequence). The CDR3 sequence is CASSRVAGGMDNEQFF. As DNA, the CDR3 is TGTGCCAGCAGCAGAGTAGCGGGAGGTATGGACAATGAGCAGTTCTTC.

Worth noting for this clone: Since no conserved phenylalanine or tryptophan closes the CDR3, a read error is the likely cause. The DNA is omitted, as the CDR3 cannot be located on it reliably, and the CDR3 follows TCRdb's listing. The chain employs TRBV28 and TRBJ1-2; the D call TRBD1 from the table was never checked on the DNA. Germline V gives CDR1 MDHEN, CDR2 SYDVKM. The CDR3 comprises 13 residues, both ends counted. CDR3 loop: CASRPSGQTSIEV.

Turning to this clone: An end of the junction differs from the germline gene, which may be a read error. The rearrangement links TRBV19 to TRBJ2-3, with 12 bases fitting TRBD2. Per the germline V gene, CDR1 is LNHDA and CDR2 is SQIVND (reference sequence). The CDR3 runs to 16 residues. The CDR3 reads CASTILAGGHLDTQYF. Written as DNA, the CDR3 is TGTGCCAGTACTATACTAGCGGGAGGCCACTTAGATACGCAGTATTTT. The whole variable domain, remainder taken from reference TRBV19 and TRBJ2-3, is DGGITQSPKYLFRKEGQNVTLSCEQNLNHDAMYWYRQDPGQGLRLIYYSQIVNDFQKGDIAEGYSVSREKKESFPLTVTSAQKNPTAFYLCASTILAGGHLDTQYFGPGTRLTVL.

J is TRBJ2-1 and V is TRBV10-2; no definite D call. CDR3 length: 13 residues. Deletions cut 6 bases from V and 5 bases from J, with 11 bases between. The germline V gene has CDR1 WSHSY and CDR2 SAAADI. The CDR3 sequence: CASRLRSNNEQFF. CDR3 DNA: TGCGCCAGCAGGCTGCGGTCGAACAATGAGCAGTTCTTC.

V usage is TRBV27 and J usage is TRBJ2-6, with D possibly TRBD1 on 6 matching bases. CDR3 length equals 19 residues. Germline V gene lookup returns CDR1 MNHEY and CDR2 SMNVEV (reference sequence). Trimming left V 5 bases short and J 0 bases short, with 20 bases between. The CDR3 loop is CASSNSLGALHSGANVLTF. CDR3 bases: TGTGCCAGCAGTAACTCCTTGGGGGCACTACACTCTGGGGCCAACGTCCTGACTTTC.

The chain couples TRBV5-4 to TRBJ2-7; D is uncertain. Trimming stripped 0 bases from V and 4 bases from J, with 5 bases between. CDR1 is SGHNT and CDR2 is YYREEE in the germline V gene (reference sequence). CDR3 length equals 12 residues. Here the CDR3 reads CASSLGEYEQYF. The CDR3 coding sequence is TGTGCCAGCAGCTTGGGGGAATACGAGCAGTACTTC.

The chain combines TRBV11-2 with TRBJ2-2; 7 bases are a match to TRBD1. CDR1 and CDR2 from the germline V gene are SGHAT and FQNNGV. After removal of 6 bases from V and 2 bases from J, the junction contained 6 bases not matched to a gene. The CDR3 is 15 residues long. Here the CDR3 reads CASRHNRGNTGELFF. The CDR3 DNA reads TGTGCCAGCAGACACAACAGGGGAAACACCGGGGAGCTGTTTTTT.

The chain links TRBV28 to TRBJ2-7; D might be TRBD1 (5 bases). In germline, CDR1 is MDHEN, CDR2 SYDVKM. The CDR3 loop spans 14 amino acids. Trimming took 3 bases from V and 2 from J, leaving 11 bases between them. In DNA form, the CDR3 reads TGTGCCAGCAGTTTTAGCAGGGTGACCTACGAGCAGTACTTC. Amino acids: CASSFSRVTYEQYF.

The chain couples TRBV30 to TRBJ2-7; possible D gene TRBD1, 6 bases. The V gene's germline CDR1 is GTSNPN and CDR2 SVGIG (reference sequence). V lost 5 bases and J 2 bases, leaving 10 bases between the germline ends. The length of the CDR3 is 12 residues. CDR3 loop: CAWGQTTYEQYF. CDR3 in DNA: TGTGCCTGGGGACAGACGACCTACGAGCAGTACTTC.

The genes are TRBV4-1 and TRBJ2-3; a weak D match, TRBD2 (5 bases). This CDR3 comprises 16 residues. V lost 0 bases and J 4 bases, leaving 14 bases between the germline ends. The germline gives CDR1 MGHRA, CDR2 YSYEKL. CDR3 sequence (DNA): TGCGCCAGCAGCCAAGACTGGACTCTTGGGCCAGATACGCAGTATTTT. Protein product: CASSQDWTLGPDTQYF.

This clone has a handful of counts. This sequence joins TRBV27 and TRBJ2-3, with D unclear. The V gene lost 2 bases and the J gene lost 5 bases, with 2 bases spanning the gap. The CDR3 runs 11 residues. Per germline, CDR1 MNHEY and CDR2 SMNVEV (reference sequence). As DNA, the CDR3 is TGTGCCAGCAGTTTAAGAGATACGCAGTATTTT. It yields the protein CASSLRDTQYF.

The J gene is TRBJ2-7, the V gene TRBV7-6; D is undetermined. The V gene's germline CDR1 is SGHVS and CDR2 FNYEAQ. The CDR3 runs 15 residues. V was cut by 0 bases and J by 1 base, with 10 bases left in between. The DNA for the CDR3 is TGTGCCAGCAGCTTAGCTCCCCAGGATTCCTACGAGCAGTACTTC. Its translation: CASSLAPQDSYEQYF.

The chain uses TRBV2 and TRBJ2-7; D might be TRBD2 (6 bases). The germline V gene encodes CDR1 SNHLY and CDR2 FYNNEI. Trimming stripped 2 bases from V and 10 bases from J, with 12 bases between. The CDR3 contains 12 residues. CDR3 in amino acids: CASSEIGGGQYF. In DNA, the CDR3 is TGTGCCAGCAGTGAAATCGGGGGTGGTCAGTACTTC. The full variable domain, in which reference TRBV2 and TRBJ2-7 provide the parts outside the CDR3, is EPEVTQTPSHQVTQMGQEVILRCVPISNHLYFYWYRQILGQKVEFLVSFYNNEISEKSEIFDDQFSVERPDGSNFTLKIRSTKLEDSAMYFCASSEIGGGQYFGPGTRLTVT.

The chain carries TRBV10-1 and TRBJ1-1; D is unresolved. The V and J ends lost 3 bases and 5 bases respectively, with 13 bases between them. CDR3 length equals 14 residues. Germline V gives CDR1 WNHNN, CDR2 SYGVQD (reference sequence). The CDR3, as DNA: TGCGCCAGCAGTGAAATGCGGGGAATAACTGAAGCTTTCTTT. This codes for CASSEMRGITEAFF.

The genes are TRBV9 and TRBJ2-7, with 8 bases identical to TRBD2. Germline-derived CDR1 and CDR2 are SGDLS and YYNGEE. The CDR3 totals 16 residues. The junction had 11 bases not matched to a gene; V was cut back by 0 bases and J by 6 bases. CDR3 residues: CASSVGGRTNLGEQYF. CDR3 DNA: TGTGCCAGCAGCGTAGGCGGGAGGACCAACTTGGGCGAGCAGTACTTC.

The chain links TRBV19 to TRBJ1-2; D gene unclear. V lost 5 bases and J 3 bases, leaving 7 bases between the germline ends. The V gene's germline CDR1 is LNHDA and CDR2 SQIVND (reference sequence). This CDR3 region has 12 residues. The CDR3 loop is CASSPEDYGYTF. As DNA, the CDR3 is TGTGCCAGTAGTCCAGAAGACTATGGCTACACCTTC.

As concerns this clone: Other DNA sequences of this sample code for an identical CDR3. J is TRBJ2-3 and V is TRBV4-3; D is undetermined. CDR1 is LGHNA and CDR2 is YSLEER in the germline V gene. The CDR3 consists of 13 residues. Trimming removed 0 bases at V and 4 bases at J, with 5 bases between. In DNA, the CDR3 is TGCGCCAGCAGCCAAGATCTGGCAGATACGCAGTATTTT. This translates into CASSQDLADTQYF.

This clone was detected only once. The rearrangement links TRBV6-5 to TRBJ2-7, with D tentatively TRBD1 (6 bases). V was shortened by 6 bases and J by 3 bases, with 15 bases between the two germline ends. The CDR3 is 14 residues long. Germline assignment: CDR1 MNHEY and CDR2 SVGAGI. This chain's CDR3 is CASRPGQPRYEQYF. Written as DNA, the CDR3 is TGTGCCAGCAGACCAGGACAGCCCCGCTACGAGCAGTACTTC.